This T cell receptor (beta chain) emerged from a study of blood T cell repertoires in COVID-19. Study as a whole: T cells, B-cell-depleted T cells, or PBMCs provided the cDNA or gDNA that served as material.

As processed by the authors: By means of reference gene primer amplification, nucleated cell counts were estimated. Method: immunoSEQ multiplex PCR; TCRdb's copy keeps in-frame clones and lacks some. Clone size and V and J calls were adopted from that table, with D and trimming inferred from the DNA. The profile shows more than 95,000 clones, around 86% of them singletons. Losses at the gene ends were 5 bases for V and 3 bases for J; bases not matched to a gene: 8. Germline CDR1 reads ENHRY; CDR2 reads SYGVKD. The CDR3 sequence is 15 residues long. The chain is built from TRBV10-3 and TRBJ2-7; TRBD1 agrees at 9 bases. Source material: peripheral blood. The TCR comes from a man at least 80 years old with acute or convalescent COVID-19. CDR3 sequence reads: CAISPSGQGIYEQYF. In DNA form, the CDR3 reads TGTGCCATCAGTCCGTCGGGACAGGGAATCTACGAGCAGTACTTC.